Presented here are 28 T cell receptor beta chains from one specimen sequenced in a study of blood T cell repertoires in COVID-19. Sequencing used immunoSEQ multiplex PCR; TCRdb keeps in-frame clones, though not all of them. The sample holds a few hundred thousand clones, around 92% seen once. Input material: PBMCs or T cells enriched from blood (not recorded which). The receptor source for this set is a woman between 45 and 65 years old who had been exposed to COVID-19.

The chain joins TRBV10-3 to TRBJ1-4, with a tentative D call TRBD1 (6 bases). CDR1 ENHRY and CDR2 SYGVKD come from the germline V gene. The CDR3 extends over 14 amino acids. Trimming removed 10 bases at V and 5 bases at J, with 17 bases between. CDR3 in DNA: TGTGCCACCAGGGGTGGCCAGGGAAATGAAAAACTGTTTTTT. Translation gives CATRGGQGNEKLFF.

The V and J genes are TRBV27 and TRBJ2-1, with 7 nucleotides matching TRBD2. With 9 bases clipped from V and 3 bases from J, the junction kept 5 bases outside the gene matches. Germline lookup yields CDR1 MNHEY and CDR2 SMNVEV (reference sequence). The CDR3 runs to 13 residues. The CDR3 reads CASRRDYYNEQFF. The CDR3 DNA is TGTGCCAGTCGACGGGACTACTACAATGAGCAGTTCTTC.

The J gene is TRBJ1-2, the V gene TRBV2; 8 positions agree with TRBD1. This CDR3 contains 14 residues. The V and J ends lost 6 bases and 4 bases, in that order; junction bases with no gene match: 7. CDR1 SNHLY and CDR2 FYNNEI come from the germline V gene. The CDR3 protein is CASRDGQGTYGYTF. In DNA form, the CDR3 reads TGTGCCAGCAGAGACGGACAGGGAACCTATGGCTACACCTTC.

This clone was picked up one time. This chain uses TRBV7-2 with TRBJ1-1; 9 bases are shared with TRBD1. The V gene's germline CDR1 is SGHTA and CDR2 FQGNSA. This CDR3 region has 14 residues. Trimming cost V 3 bases and J 8 bases; bases outside gene matches: 7. Here the CDR3 DNA reads TGTGCCAGCAGCTTTCCCGGGACAGGGAGAGAAGCTTTCTTT. Translated: CASSFPGTGREAFF.

The gene calls are TRBV27 and TRBJ1-5, with 8 bases that match TRBD1. Germline V gene lookup returns CDR1 MNHEY and CDR2 SMNVEV (reference sequence). The CDR3 runs 16 residues. V trimming: 3 bases; J trimming: 2 bases; junction bases outside the gene matches: 6. Here the CDR3 DNA reads TGTGCCAGCAGTTTGGCAGGGGGCAGCGGCAATCAGCCCCAGCATTTT. Translation gives CASSLAGGSGNQPQHF.

This sequence joins TRBV3-1 (or the pseudogene TRBV3-2) and TRBJ2-5; 9 bases are shared with TRBD2. Unmatched junction bases numbered 10, after V lost 6 bases and J lost 2 bases. The CDR3 runs to 16 residues. Germline CDR1 and CDR2: LGHDT and YNNKEL (reference sequence). Here the CDR3 DNA reads TGTGCCAGCAGGGCAAGTCAGCGGGGGGCGCAAGAGACCCAGTACTTC. This codes for CASRASQRGAQETQYF.

The CDR3 DNA follows: TGTGCCAGCAGCCAAGATCACCCGACTCCTGGGGGGGAAAAACTGTTTTTT. Its translation is CASSQDHPTPGGEKLFF. The chain combines TRBV4-2 with TRBJ1-4, with TRBD1 as a possible D gene (5 bases). V was shortened by 0 bases and J by 8 bases, with 19 bases between the two germline ends. The CDR3 is 17 residues long. Germline CDR1 reads LGHNA; CDR2 reads YNFKEQ.

CDR3 DNA: TGTGCCAGCAGCCAGCCCCTATCTTACAGCGGGGGGAACACAGATACGCAGTATTTT. Translation gives CASSQPLSYSGGNTDTQYF. This chain connects TRBV14 to TRBJ2-3; 9 bases are a match to TRBD2. The CDR3 spans 19 residues. Germline CDR1 is SGHDN and CDR2 is FVKESK. Germline trimming cut 3 bases from V and 2 bases from J; bases unmatched to any gene: 15.

This sequence joins TRBV27 and TRBJ1-1; 9 bases are shared with TRBD1. Trimming at V came to 3 bases and at J to 3 bases, leaving 11 bases not matched to a gene. The CDR3 is 17 amino acids. CDR1 is MNHEY and CDR2 is SMNVEV in the germline V gene (reference sequence). The CDR3 spells CASSFRTGAGVDTEAFF. As DNA, the CDR3 is TGTGCCAGCAGTTTCCGGACAGGGGCAGGTGTGGACACTGAAGCTTTCTTT.

The chain recombines TRBV7-8 with TRBJ2-6; 7 positions match TRBD1. The CDR3 contains 18 residues. The germline CDR1 and CDR2 sequences are SGHVS and FQNEAQ. V lost 1 base to trimming and J lost 1 base; unmatched junction nucleotides: 7. The CDR3 DNA reads TGTGCCAGCAGCTTAGAGGACAGGTTCGGGTCTGGGGCCAACGTCCTGACTTTC. Amino acid sequence: CASSLEDRFGSGANVLTF.

This clone was seen only once. The chain links TRBV19 to TRBJ2-5, with D possibly matching TRBD1 (7 bases). The CDR3 length is 13 residues. Germline-derived CDR1 and CDR2 are LNHDA and SQIVND (reference sequence). Trimming took 4 bases from V and 4 from J, leaving 10 bases between them. The CDR3 coding sequence is TGTGCCAGTAGTAACAGGGGAGGAGAGACCCAGTACTTC. Its protein product is CASSNRGGETQYF.

The chain has TRBV7-9 and TRBJ1-4, with D tentatively TRBD1 (6 bases). The CDR3 runs 14 residues. Trimming shortened V by 5 bases and J by 4 bases, and 11 bases separated the two germline ends. The V gene's germline CDR1 is SEHNR and CDR2 FQNEAQ (reference sequence). CDR3 protein: CASSQQGYNEKLFF. For the CDR3, the DNA is TGTGCCAGCAGCCAACAGGGTTATAATGAAAAACTGTTTTTT. The variable domain in full, completed from reference TRBV7-9 and TRBJ1-4, reads DTGVSQNPRHKITKRGQNVTFRCDPISEHNRLYWYRQTLGQGPEFLTYFQNEAQLEKSRLLSDRFSAERPKGSFSTLEIQRTEQGDSAMYLCASSQQGYNEKLFFGSGTQLSVL.

The rearrangement uses TRBV6-1 and TRBJ2-7; TRBD2 matches at 7 bases. Germline loops: CDR1 MNHNS, CDR2 SASEGT. The ends lost 3 bases at V and 5 bases at J; junction bases unmatched: 7. This CDR3 is 14 amino acids long. The CDR3 nucleotides are TGTGCCAGCAGTGAGGGGGGGGAGTGGAACGAGCAGTACTTC. Translating gives CASSEGGEWNEQYF.

This rearrangement joins TRBV19 to TRBJ2-1; D is uncertain. The CDR3 extends over 14 amino acids. Per the germline V gene, CDR1 is LNHDA and CDR2 is SQIVND (reference sequence). V was pared by 0 bases and J by 4 bases, with 7 bases between. This CDR3 reads CASSIDGQYNEQFF. CDR3 nucleotides: TGTGCCAGTAGTATAGATGGGCAGTACAATGAGCAGTTCTTC.

The chain links TRBV28 to TRBJ1-5; possibly TRBD1 for D (6 bases). CDR1 is MDHEN, CDR2 SYDVKM, per germline. The CDR3 runs 13 residues. The germline V and J ends were trimmed by 3 bases and 5 bases, with 8 bases remaining between them. CDR3 nucleotide sequence: TGTGCCAGCAGTTTCAGGGGAGATCAGCCCCAGCATTTT. This codes for CASSFRGDQPQHF.

This rearrangement joins TRBV5-1 to TRBJ1-5; D call uncertain. This CDR3 is built from 14 residues. V lost 0 bases to trimming and J lost 3 bases, with 7 bases between them. Germline values: CDR1 SGHRS, CDR2 YFSETQ. CDR3 sequence: CASSLADFNQPQHF. For the CDR3, the DNA is TGCGCCAGCAGCTTGGCCGACTTCAATCAGCCCCAGCATTTT.

V gene TRBV10-2 combines with J gene TRBJ2-1; 12 nucleotides agree with TRBD2. The trim removed 8 bases at V and 5 bases at J, leaving 4 bases unmatched. This CDR3 is 14 amino acids long. Per germline, CDR1 WSHSY and CDR2 SAAADI. CDR3 sequence: CASRTSGANNEQFF. The CDR3 DNA reads as TGCGCCAGCCGGACTAGCGGGGCTAACAATGAGCAGTTCTTC.

The gene calls are TRBV14 and TRBJ1-6, with 8 bases lining up with TRBD1. Germline values: CDR1 SGHDN, CDR2 FVKESK. V gave up 3 bases and J gave up 9 bases; unmatched junction bases: 7. The CDR3 runs to 15 residues. CDR3 region: CASSHAGGIGSPLHF. The CDR3 DNA follows: TGTGCCAGCAGCCACGCAGGGGGCATCGGTTCACCCCTCCACTTT.

The V and J genes are TRBV23-1 and TRBJ1-1; 7 nucleotides line up with TRBD1. TRBV23-1 is reported as an ORF; its role is uncertain. The CDR3 contains 14 residues. With V trimmed by 8 bases and J by 2 bases, 8 bases remained unmatched. CDR3 loop: CASVQGDRNTEAFF. CDR3 DNA sequence: TGCGCCAGCGTTCAGGGGGACAGAAACACTGAAGCTTTCTTT.

This chain uses TRBV5-1 with TRBJ1-2, with a possible D match to TRBD1 (6 bases). The ends were cut back, 0 bases at V and 6 bases at J, with 15 bases in the middle. CDR3 length: 15 residues. Per germline, CDR1 SGHRS and CDR2 YFSETQ. CDR3 region: CASSLVRGAKDGYTF. The CDR3 DNA sequence: TGCGCCAGCAGCTTGGTCCGGGGGGCGAAAGATGGCTACACCTTC.

This chain connects TRBV5-1 to TRBJ1-2; perhaps TRBD1 as D (5 bases). Looked up from germline, CDR1 is SGHRS and CDR2 is YFSETQ. This CDR3 has 16 residues. V shed 5 bases and J shed 0 bases, with 17 bases lying between them. Here the CDR3 reads CASRTGPGGANYGYTF. CDR3 nucleotide sequence: TGCGCCAGCAGAACTGGCCCTGGAGGGGCTAACTATGGCTACACCTTC.

V gene TRBV9 combines with J gene TRBJ2-1; 9 bases line up with TRBD2. Germline V CDR1 and CDR2: SGDLS, YYNGEE. Trimming at V came to 0 bases and at J to 5 bases, leaving 3 bases not matched to a gene. The CDR3 spans 15 residues. The CDR3 DNA reads as TGTGCCAGCAGCGTAGAGGCGGGGGGGAACAATGAGCAGTTCTTC. Translated: CASSVEAGGNNEQFF.

J is TRBJ1-4 and V is TRBV10-3, with TRBD1 as a possible D gene (5 bases). CDR1 ENHRY and CDR2 SYGVKD come from the germline V gene. The germline V and J ends were trimmed by 6 bases and 5 bases, with 13 bases remaining between them. This CDR3 is built from 14 residues. CDR3 protein: CAIRGTGNNEKLFF. The CDR3, as DNA: TGTGCCATCAGGGGTACAGGAAACAATGAAAAACTGTTTTTT.

The V call is TRBV11-2, the J call TRBJ2-7, with D possibly being TRBD2 (5 bases). The CDR3 consists of 12 residues. The germline gives CDR1 SGHAT, CDR2 FQNNGV. V shed 7 bases and J shed 1 base, with 8 bases lying between them. This chain's CDR3 is CASTRRSYEQYF. CDR3 sequence (DNA): TGTGCCAGCACCCGGAGGTCCTACGAGCAGTACTTC.

The chain uses TRBV2 and TRBJ2-5; TRBD2 aligns across 10 bases. The germline gives CDR1 SNHLY, CDR2 FYNNEI. This CDR3 is built from 16 residues. V lost 2 bases to trimming and J lost 0 bases; unmatched junction nucleotides: 3. The DNA for the CDR3 is TGTGCCAGCAGTGAATCTAGCGGGGGTTACCAAGAGACCCAGTACTTC. Residues: CASSESSGGYQETQYF. Complete variable domain (other parts from reference TRBV2 and TRBJ2-5): EPEVTQTPSHQVTQMGQEVILRCVPISNHLYFYWYRQILGQKVEFLVSFYNNEISEKSEIFDDQFSVERPDGSNFTLKIRSTKLEDSAMYFCASSESSGGYQETQYFGPGTRLLVL.

This clone occurred a few times. This chain connects TRBV6-5 to TRBJ1-4, with 12 bases identical to TRBD1. The ends lost 10 bases at V and 8 bases at J; junction bases unmatched: 5. Per germline, CDR1 MNHEY and CDR2 SVGAGI. The CDR3 consists of 13 residues. The CDR3 reads CATSGTGGEKLFF. The CDR3 DNA is TGTGCCACCAGCGGGACAGGGGGCGAAAAACTGTTTTTT.

The gene calls are TRBV30 and TRBJ2-7; TRBD2 is a possible D gene (5 bases). The CDR3 is 14 residues long. Germline lookup yields CDR1 GTSNPN and CDR2 SVGIG (reference sequence). Trimming removed 1 base from V and 2 bases from J, with 12 bases in between. In nucleotides, the CDR3 is TGTGCCTGGAGTGACCACCGGGATCCCTACGAGCAGTACTTC. This sequence encodes CAWSDHRDPYEQYF.

This rearrangement joins TRBV10-3 to TRBJ1-3; D ambiguous. Germline lookup yields CDR1 ENHRY and CDR2 SYGVKD. There are 14 residues in the CDR3. With 9 bases removed from V and 0 bases from J, the gap between germline ends came to 12 bases. The CDR3 nucleotides read TGTGCCATTTCCCAGGACTTCTCTGGAAACACCATATATTTT. It translates to CAISQDFSGNTIYF.